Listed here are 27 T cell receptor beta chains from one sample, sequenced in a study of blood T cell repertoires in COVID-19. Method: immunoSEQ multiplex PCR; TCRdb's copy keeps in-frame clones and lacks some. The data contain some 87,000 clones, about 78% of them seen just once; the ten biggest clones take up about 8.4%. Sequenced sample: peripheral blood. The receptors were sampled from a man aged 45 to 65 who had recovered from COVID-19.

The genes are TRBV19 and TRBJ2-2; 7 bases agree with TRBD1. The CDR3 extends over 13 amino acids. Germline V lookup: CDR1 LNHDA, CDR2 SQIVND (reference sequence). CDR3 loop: CSTGTANTGELFF. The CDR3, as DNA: TGTTCAACCGGGACAGCGAACACCGGGGAGCTGTTTTTT.

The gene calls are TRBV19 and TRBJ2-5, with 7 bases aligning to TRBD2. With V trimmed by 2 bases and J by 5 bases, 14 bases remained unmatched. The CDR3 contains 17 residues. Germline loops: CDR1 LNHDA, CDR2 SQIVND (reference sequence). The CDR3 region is CASSIRFRTSGGETQYF. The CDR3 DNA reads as TGTGCCAGTAGTATAAGGTTTCGGACTAGTGGGGGGGAGACCCAGTACTTC.

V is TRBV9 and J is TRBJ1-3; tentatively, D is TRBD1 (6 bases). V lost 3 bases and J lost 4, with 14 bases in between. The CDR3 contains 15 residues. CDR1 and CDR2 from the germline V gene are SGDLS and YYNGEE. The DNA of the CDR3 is TGTGCCAGCAGCGCCGACCGTGGGGGCGGAAACACCATATATTTT. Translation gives CASSADRGGGNTIYF.

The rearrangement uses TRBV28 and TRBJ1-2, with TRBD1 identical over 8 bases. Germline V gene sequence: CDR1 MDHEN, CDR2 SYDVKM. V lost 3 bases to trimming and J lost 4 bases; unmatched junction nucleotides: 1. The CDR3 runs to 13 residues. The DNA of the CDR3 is TGTGCCAGCAGTTTGGACAGGGCCTATGGCTACACCTTC. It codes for CASSLDRAYGYTF.

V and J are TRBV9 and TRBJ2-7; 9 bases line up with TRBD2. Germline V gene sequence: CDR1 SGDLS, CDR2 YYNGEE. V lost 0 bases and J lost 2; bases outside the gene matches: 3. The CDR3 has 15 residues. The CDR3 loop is CASSVGASGAYEQYF. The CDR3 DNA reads TGTGCCAGCAGCGTAGGGGCTAGCGGGGCCTACGAGCAGTACTTC.

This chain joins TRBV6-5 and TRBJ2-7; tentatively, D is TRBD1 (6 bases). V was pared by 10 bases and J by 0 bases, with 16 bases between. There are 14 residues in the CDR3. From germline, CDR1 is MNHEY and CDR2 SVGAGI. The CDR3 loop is CATAGASSSYEQYF. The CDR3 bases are TGTGCCACCGCAGGGGCTTCCAGCTCCTACGAGCAGTACTTC.

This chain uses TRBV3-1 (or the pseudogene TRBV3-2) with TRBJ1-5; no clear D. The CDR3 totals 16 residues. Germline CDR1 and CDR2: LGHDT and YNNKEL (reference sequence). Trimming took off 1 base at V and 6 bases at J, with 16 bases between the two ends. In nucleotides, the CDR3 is TGTGCCAGCAGCCAAGGTTCAGCCGGACTGGGTCAGCCCCAGCATTTT. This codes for CASSQGSAGLGQPQHF.

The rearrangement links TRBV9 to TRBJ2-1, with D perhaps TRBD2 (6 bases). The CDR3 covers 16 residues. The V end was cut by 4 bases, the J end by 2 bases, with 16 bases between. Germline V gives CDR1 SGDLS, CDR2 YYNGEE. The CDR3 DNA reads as TGTGCCAGCAGCTCCCTTGGTGGAGGGGCCTACAATGAGCAGTTCTTC. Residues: CASSSLGGGAYNEQFF. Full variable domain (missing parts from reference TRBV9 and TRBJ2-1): DSGVTQTPKHLITATGQRVTLRCSPRSGDLSVYWYQQSLDQGLQFLIQYYNGEERAKGNILERFSAQQFPDLHSELNLSSLELGDSALYFCASSSLGGGAYNEQFFGPGTRLTVL.

The CDR3 DNA is TGCGCCAGCAGCCATTTGGCAGGGGATCGGAACGAGCAGTACTTC. Translation gives CASSHLAGDRNEQYF. This rearrangement joins TRBV4-3 to TRBJ2-7; weak D call: TRBD1 (6 bases). Trimming left V 3 bases short and J 5 bases short, with 17 bases between. Germline V gives CDR1 LGHNA, CDR2 YSLEER. There are 15 residues in the CDR3.

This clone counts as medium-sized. The CDR3 spells CASSYTGVNTEAFF. CDR3 sequence (DNA): TGTGCCAGCAGTTATACAGGGGTGAACACTGAAGCTTTCTTT. This chain connects TRBV28 to TRBJ1-1, with TRBD1 matching 7 bases. The CDR3 is 14 amino acids. V dropped 4 bases and J dropped 0; count of bases not matched to a gene: 2. Germline V gives CDR1 MDHEN, CDR2 SYDVKM.

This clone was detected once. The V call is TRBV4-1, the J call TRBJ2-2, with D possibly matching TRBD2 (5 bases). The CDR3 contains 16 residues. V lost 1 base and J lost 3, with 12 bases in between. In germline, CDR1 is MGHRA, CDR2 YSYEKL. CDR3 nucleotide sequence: TGCGCCAGCAGCCAAGCTGGACGGGGATACACCGGGGAGCTGTTTTTT. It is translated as CASSQAGRGYTGELFF.

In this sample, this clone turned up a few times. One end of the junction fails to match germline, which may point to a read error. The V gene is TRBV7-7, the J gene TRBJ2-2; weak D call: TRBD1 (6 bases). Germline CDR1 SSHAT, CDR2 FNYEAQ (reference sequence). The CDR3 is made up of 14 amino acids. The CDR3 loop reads CASSPTGYTGELFF. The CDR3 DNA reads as TGTGCTAGCAGCCCAACAGGGTACACCGGGGAGCTGTTTTTT.

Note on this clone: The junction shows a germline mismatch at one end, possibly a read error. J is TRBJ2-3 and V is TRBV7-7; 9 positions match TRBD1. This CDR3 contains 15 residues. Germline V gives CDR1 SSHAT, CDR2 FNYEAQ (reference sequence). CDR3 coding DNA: TGTGCTAGCAGTGGGGGACAGGGTCCCACAGATACGCAGTATTTT. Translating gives CASSGGQGPTDTQYF. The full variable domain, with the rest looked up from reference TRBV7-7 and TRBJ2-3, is GAGVSQSPRYKVTKRGQDVTLRCDPISSHATLYWYQQALGQGPEFLTYFNYEAQPDKSGLPSDRFSAERPEGSISTLTIQRTEQRDSAMYRCASSGGQGPTDTQYFGPGTRLTVL.

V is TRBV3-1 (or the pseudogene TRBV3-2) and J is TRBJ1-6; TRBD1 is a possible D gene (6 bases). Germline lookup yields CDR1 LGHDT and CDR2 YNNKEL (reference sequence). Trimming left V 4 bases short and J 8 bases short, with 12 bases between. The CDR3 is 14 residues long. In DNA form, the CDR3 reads TGTGCCAGCAGCCCCCAGGGGAAGGATTCACCCCTCCACTTT. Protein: CASSPQGKDSPLHF.

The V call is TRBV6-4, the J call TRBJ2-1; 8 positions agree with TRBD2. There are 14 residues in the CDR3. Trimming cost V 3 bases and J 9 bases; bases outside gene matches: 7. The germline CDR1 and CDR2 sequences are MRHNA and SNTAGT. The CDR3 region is CASSEGTSPGEQFF. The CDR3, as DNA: TGTGCCAGCAGTGAGGGGACTAGTCCCGGTGAGCAGTTCTTC.

CDR3 nucleotides: TGCGCCAGCAGCTTGGCCGGTCTAGCGGGAGGTGGTGAGCAGTTCTTC. Its protein product is CASSLAGLAGGGEQFF. The chain carries TRBV5-1 and TRBJ2-1, with TRBD2 identical over 11 bases. CDR3 length: 16 amino acids. V shed 0 bases and J 9 bases; nucleotides not matched to a gene: 8. CDR1 is SGHRS, CDR2 YFSETQ, per germline.

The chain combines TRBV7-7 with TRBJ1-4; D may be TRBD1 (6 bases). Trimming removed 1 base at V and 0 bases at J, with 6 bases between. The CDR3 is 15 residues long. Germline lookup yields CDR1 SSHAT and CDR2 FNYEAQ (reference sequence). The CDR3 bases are TGTGCCAGCAGCTTAGGACAGGCAACTAATGAAAAACTGTTTTTT. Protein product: CASSLGQATNEKLFF.

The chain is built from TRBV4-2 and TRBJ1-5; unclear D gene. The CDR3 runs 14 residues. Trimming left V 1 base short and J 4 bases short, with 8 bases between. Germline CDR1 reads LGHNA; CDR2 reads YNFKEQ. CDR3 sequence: CASSQGQANQPQHF. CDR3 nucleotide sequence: TGTGCCAGCAGCCAAGGGCAGGCTAATCAGCCCCAGCATTTT.

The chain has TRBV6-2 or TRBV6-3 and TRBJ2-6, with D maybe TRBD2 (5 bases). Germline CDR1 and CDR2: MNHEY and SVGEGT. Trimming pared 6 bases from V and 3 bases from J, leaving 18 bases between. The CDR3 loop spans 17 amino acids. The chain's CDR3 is CASSNGLGELGANVLTF. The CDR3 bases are TGTGCCAGCAGCAACGGACTTGGCGAGCTTGGGGCCAACGTCCTGACTTTC.

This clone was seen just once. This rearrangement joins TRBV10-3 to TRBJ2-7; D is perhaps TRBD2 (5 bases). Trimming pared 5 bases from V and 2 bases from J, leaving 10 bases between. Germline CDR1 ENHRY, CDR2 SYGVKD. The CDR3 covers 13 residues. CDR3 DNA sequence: TGTGCCATCAGTCGAGGGTCCACCTACGAGCAGTACTTC. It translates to CAISRGSTYEQYF.

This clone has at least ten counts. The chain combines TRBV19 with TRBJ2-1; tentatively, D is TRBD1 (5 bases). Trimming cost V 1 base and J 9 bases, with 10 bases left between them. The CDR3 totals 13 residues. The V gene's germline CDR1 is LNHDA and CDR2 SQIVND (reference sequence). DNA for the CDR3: TGTGCCAGTAGTATAGGTAAGGGGTTTGAGCAGTTCTTC. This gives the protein CASSIGKGFEQFF.

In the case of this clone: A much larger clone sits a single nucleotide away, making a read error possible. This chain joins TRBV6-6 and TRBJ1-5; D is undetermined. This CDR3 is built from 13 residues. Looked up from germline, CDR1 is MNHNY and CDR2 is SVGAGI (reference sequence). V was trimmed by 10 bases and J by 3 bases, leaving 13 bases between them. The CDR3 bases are TGTGCCAACAGCCACGGAGCCAATCAGCCCCAGCATTTT. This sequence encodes CANSHGANQPQHF.

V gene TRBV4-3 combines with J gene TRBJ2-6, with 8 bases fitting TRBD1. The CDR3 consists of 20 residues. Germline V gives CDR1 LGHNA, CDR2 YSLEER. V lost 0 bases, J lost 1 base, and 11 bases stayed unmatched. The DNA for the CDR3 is TGCGCCAGCAGCCAAGATGACTGGACAGGGTTATATTCTGGGGCCAACGTCCTGACTTTC. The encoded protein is CASSQDDWTGLYSGANVLTF.

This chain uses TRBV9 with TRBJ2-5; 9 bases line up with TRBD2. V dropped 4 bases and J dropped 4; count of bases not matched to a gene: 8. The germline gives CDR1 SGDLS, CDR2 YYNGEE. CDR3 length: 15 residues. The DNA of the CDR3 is TGTGCCAGCAGCTTCGGCGGGGGGGAGGTAGAGACCCAGTACTTC. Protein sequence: CASSFGGGEVETQYF.

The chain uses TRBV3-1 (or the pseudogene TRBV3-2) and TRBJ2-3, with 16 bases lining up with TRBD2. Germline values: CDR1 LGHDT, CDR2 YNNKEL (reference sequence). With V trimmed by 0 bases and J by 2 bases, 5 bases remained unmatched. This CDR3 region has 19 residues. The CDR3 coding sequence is TGTGCCAGCAGCCAAGAGGGACTAGCGGGAGGGCCGTACACAGATACGCAGTATTTT. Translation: CASSQEGLAGGPYTDTQYF.

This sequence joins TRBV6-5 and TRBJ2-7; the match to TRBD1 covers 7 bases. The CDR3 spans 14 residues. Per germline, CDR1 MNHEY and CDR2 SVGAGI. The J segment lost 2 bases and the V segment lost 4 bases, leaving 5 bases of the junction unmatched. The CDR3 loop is CASSLFGQAYEQYF. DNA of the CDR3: TGTGCCAGCAGTTTGTTTGGACAGGCCTACGAGCAGTACTTC.

CDR3 in amino acids: CASSITEAGGPFGANVLTF. The CDR3 DNA sequence: TGTGCCAGTAGTATAACTGAAGCGGGGGGGCCATTTGGGGCCAACGTCCTGACTTTC. The chain couples TRBV19 to TRBJ2-6, with 10 bases lining up with TRBD2. Germline V gene data show CDR1 as LNHDA and CDR2 as SQIVND (reference sequence). The CDR3 covers 19 residues. Trimming took 2 bases from V and 3 from J; bases not matched to a gene: 10.